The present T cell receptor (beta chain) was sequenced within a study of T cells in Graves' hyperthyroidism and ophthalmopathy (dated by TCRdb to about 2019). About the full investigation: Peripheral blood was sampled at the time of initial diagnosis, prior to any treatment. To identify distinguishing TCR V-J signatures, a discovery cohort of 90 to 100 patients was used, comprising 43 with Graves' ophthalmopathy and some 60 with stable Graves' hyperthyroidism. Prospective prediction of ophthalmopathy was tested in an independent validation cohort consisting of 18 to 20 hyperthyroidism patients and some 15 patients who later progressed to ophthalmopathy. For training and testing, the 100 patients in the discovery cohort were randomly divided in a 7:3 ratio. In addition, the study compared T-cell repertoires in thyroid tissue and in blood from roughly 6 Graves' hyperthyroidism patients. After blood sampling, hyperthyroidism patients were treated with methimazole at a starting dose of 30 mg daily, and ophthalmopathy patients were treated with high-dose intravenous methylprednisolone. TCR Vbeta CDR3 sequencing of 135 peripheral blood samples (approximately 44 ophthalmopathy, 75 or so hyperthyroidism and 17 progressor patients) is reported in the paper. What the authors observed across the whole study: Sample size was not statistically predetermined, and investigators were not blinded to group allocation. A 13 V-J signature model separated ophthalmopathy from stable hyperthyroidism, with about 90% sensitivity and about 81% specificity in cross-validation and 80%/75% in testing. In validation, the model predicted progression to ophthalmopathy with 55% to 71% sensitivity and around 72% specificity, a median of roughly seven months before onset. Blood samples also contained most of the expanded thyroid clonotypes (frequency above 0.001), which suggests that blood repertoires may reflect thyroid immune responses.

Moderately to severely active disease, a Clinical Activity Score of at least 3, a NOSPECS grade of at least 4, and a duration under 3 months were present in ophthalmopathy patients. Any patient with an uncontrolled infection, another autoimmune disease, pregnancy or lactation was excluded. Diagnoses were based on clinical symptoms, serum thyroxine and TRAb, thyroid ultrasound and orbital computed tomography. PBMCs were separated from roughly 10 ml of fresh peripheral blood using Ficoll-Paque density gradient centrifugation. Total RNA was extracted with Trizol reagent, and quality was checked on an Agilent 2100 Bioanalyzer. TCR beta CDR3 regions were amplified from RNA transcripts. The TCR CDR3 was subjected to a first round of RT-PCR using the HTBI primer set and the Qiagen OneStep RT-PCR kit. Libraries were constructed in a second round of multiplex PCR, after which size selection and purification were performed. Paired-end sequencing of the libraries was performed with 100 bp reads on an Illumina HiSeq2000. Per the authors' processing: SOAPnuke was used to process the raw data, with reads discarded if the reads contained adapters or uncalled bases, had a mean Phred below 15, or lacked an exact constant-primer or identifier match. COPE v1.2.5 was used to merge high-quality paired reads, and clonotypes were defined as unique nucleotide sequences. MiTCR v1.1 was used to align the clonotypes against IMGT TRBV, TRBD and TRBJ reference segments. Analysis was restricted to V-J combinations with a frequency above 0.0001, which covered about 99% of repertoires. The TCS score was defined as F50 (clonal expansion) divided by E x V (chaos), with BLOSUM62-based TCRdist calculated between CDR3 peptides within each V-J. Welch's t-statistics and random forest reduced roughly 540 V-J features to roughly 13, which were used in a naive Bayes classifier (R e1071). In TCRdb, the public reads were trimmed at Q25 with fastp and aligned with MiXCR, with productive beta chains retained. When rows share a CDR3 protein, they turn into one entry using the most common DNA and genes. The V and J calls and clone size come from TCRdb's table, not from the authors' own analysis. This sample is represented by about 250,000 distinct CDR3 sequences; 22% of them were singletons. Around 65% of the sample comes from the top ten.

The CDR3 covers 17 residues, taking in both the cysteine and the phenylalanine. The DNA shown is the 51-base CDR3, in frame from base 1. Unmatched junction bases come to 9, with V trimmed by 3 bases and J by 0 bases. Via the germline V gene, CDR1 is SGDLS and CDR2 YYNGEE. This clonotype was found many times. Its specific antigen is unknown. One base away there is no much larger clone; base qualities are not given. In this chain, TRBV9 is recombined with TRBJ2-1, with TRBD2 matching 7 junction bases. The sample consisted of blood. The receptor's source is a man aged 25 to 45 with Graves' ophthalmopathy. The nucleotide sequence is TGTGCCAGCAGCGCCTCCGTTGGCGGGAGCTCCTACAATGAGCAGTTCTTC. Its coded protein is CASSASVGGSSYNEQFF.